These 9 T cell receptor beta chains originate from one sample sequenced in a study of T cell responses to AZD1222 COVID-19 vaccine. Here immunoSEQ multiplex PCR was the method, and the copy in TCRdb shows in-frame clones only, minus some. The table has some 140,000 clones, over 80% seen once. Sequencing used peripheral blood, obtained 28 days after the second AZD1222 dose. The receptor set was obtained from an adult who received the AZD1222 COVID-19 vaccine.

The CDR3 sequence is CASSQGQGTEAFF. The CDR3 DNA sequence: TGCGCCAGCAGCCAGGGGCAGGGCACTGAAGCTTTCTTT. The J gene is TRBJ1-1, the V gene TRBV4-3; TRBD1 is a possible D gene (5 bases). V was shortened by 3 bases and J by 4 bases, with 9 bases between the two germline ends. The CDR3 consists of 13 residues. Germline V lookup: CDR1 LGHNA, CDR2 YSLEER.

The chain employs TRBV4-1 and TRBJ1-1, with D uncertain. Germline CDR1 and CDR2: MGHRA and YSYEKL. Between the trimmed V and J ends, which lost 0 bases and 7 bases, there was a span of 6 bases. The CDR3 covers 12 residues. Here the CDR3 DNA reads TGCGCCAGCAGCCAAGATGGAAGTGAAGCTTTCTTT. It is translated as CASSQDGSEAFF.

This clone has a single count. The gene calls are TRBV18 and TRBJ2-2; D is ambiguous. Germline V gives CDR1 KGHSH, CDR2 LQKENI. The CDR3 contains 15 residues. V shed 4 bases and J shed 3 bases, with 12 bases lying between them. This CDR3 reads CASSQGPLYTGELFF. The CDR3 DNA is TGTGCCAGCTCACAGGGTCCCCTGTACACCGGGGAGCTGTTTTTT.

V is TRBV27 and J is TRBJ2-7, with no clear D. Germline loops: CDR1 MNHEY, CDR2 SMNVEV (reference sequence). Trimming took off 2 bases at V and 4 bases at J, with 9 bases between the two ends. CDR3 length equals 13 residues. This CDR3 is CASSLRNSYEQYF. The CDR3 DNA follows: TGTGCCAGCAGTTTACGCAACTCGTACGAGCAGTACTTC.

The chain has TRBV6-1 and TRBJ1-6, with TRBD1 matching over 8 bases. Unmatched junction bases numbered 4, after V lost 3 bases and J lost 6 bases. This CDR3 is built from 15 residues. Germline CDR1 is MNHNS and CDR2 is SASEGT. In nucleotides, the CDR3 is TGTGCCAGCAGTGACCAGGGGGCGGGTAATTCACCCCTCCACTTT. Its translation is CASSDQGAGNSPLHF.

CDR3 sequence: CASSLQGSGEQYF. The CDR3 nucleotides are TGCGCCAGCAGCTTACAGGGAAGTGGCGAGCAGTACTTC. The chain joins TRBV5-1 to TRBJ2-7; weak D call: TRBD1 (6 bases). This CDR3 comprises 13 residues. The germline V gene encodes CDR1 SGHRS and CDR2 YFSETQ. V was shortened by 2 bases and J by 6 bases, with 12 bases between the two germline ends. Using reference TRBV5-1 and TRBJ2-7 for the parts outside the CDR3, the full variable domain is KAGVTQTPRYLIKTRGQQVTLSCSPISGHRSVSWYQQTPGQGLQFLFEYFSETQRNKGNFPGRFSGRQFSNSRSEMNVSTLELGDSALYLCASSLQGSGEQYFGPGTRLTVT.

This clone has only one observation. The chain uses TRBV6-5 and TRBJ1-1; 7 positions agree with TRBD1. Germline V lookup: CDR1 MNHEY, CDR2 SVGAGI. The J segment lost 5 bases and the V segment lost 6 bases, leaving 9 bases of the junction unmatched. The CDR3 is 14 amino acids. CDR3 sequence (DNA): TGTGCCAGCAGCCCCGGCAGGGGGGTTACTGAAGCTTTCTTT. Protein: CASSPGRGVTEAFF.

The chain couples TRBV28 to TRBJ1-1; D not resolved. The V end lost 2 bases, the J end lost 1 base, and 8 bases lay between the germline ends. The germline V gene encodes CDR1 MDHEN and CDR2 SYDVKM. CDR3 length: 14 amino acids. CDR3 protein: CASSLHSRNTEAFF. CDR3 nucleotides: TGTGCCAGCAGTTTACACAGTAGGAACACTGAAGCTTTCTTT.

This clone was detected once. The junction differs from germline at one of its ends, possibly a read error. The chain employs TRBV7-8 and TRBJ1-4; D perhaps matches TRBD1 (5 bases). The CDR3 contains 12 residues. Per germline, CDR1 SGHVS and CDR2 FQNEAQ. CDR3 in amino acids: CASSSGTASPNF. The CDR3 DNA reads TGTGCCAGCAGCTCCGGGACTGCATCCCCGAACTTT.